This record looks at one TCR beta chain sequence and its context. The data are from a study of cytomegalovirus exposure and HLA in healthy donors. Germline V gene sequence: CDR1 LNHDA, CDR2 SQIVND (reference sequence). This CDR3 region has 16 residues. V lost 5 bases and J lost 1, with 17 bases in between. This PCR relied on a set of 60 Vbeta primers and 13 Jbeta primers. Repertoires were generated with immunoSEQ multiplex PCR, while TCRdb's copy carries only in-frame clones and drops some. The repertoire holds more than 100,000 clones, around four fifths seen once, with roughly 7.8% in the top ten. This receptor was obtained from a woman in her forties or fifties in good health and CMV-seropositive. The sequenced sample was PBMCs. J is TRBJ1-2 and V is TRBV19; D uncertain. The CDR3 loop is CASSSPRRTVNYGYTF. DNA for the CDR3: TGTGCCAGTAGTTCGCCCAGGAGGACCGTTAACTATGGCTACACCTTC. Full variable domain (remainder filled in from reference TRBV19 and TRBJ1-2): DGGITQSPKYLFRKEGQNVTLSCEQNLNHDAMYWYRQDPGQGLRLIYYSQIVNDFQKGDIAEGYSVSREKKESFPLTVTSAQKNPTAFYLCASSSPRRTVNYGYTFGSGTRLTVV.